Listed below are T cell receptor beta chains from one sample, sequenced in a study of a mutant IDH1 vaccine in newly diagnosed glioma. The protocol was immunoSEQ multiplex PCR, while the TCRdb copy is restricted to in-frame clones and leaves out a portion. The table has over 95,000 clones, 85% to 90% seen once; the top ten hold roughly 0.61%. No antigen is known for these receptors. This sample comprised PBMCs, obtained from a glioma patient whose treatment included an IDH1 peptide vaccine. These receptors were obtained from a woman between 50 and 59 years old with glioma. Both conserved end residues are trimmed from each CDR3. The order of the fields is CDR3 length, J gene, V gene, clone size, CDR3 protein. Size tells how often a clone was seen (once, few, many) or the class of an expanded clone, and some rows leave it out.

length: 12
J: TRBJ1-5
V: TRBV5-4
size: once
CDR3: ASSMGQGLKPQH

length: 11
J: TRBJ1-2
V: TRBV6-1
size: NA
CDR3: ASSEEGRSRDT

length: 12
J: TRBJ2-7
V: TRBV6-5
size: once
CDR3: ASTNRTGLYEQY

length: 12
J: TRBJ1-1
V: TRBV7-9
size: NA
CDR3: ASSLQGAFTEAF

length: 13
J: TRBJ2-5
V: TRBV9
size: NA
CDR3: ASSVIPGSQETQY

length: 14
J: TRBJ2-1
V: TRBV11-2
size: NA
CDR3: ASRRAPGTVYNEQF

length: 12
J: TRBJ1-2
V: TRBV6-5
size: NA
CDR3: ASSYLGGLGGYT

length: 10
J: TRBJ1-2
V: TRBV30
size: NA
CDR3: AWIKQYDGYT

length: 9
J: TRBJ2-7
V: TRBV6-6
size: NA
CDR3: ASTSAYEQY

length: 13
J: NA
V: TRBV7-8
size: NA
CDR3: ASSPPRVMSYEQY

length: 11
J: TRBJ1-1
V: TRBV19
size: NA
CDR3: ASSLQGAYEAF

length: 11
J: TRBJ1-1
V: TRBV10-3
size: NA
CDR3: AIRTEKGTEAF

length: 12
J: TRBJ2-5
V: TRBV2
size: NA
CDR3: ASSEGLMGETQY

length: 11
J: TRBJ1-1
V: TRBV19
size: once
CDR3: ASSIALRTEAF

length: 12
J: TRBJ2-6
V: TRBV2
size: NA
CDR3: ASQSRSGANVLT

length: 11
J: TRBJ2-7
V: TRBV6-1
size: NA
CDR3: ASRDTNSYEQY

length: 12
J: TRBJ2-7
V: TRBV15
size: NA
CDR3: ATSSPSEGYEQY

length: 12
J: TRBJ2-7
V: TRBV7-3
size: NA
CDR3: ASSLNGRADEQY

length: 12
J: TRBJ2-7
V: TRBV9
size: NA
CDR3: ASSVTGQGPEQY

length: 14
J: TRBJ2-1
V: TRBV7-3
size: NA
CDR3: ASSPLSGSTYNEQF

length: 15
J: TRBJ2-5
V: TRBV5-1
size: once
CDR3: ASSSLIRTGGTETQY

length: 10
J: TRBJ2-1
V: TRBV5-1
size: once
CDR3: ASSLVQNEQF

length: 13
J: NA
V: TRBV27
size: NA
CDR3: ASSKAGGGSYEQY

length: 10
J: TRBJ1-4
V: TRBV19
size: once
CDR3: ASSFGGEKLF

length: 12
J: TRBJ2-7
V: TRBV2
size: NA
CDR3: ASRGSRSWYEQY

length: 13
J: TRBJ2-7
V: TRBV5-1
size: NA
CDR3: ASSLGLAGKYEQY

length: 13
J: TRBJ2-1
V: TRBV6-1
size: NA
CDR3: ASRNLQSGTNEQF

length: 9
J: TRBJ1-2
V: TRBV15
size: NA
CDR3: ATRDRGGYT

length: 13
J: TRBJ2-7
V: TRBV18
size: NA
CDR3: ASSPTTGGQNEQY

length: 12
J: TRBJ1-4
V: TRBV5-1
size: NA
CDR3: ASSSGSTGEKLF

length: 14
J: TRBJ2-2
V: TRBV7-8
size: NA
CDR3: ASVPRRGANTGELF

length: 12
J: TRBJ2-7
V: TRBV6-5
size: once
CDR3: ASRAGTVTYEQY

length: 13
J: TRBJ1-5
V: TRBV6-6
size: NA
CDR3: ASSFGHSSNQPQH

length: 15
J: TRBJ1-2
V: TRBV28
size: NA
CDR3: ASSSGGRDRGYYGYT

length: 12
J: TRBJ2-1
V: TRBV4-2
size: NA
CDR3: ASSLTSGDNEQF

length: 12
J: TRBJ2-5
V: TRBV6-6
size: NA
CDR3: ASFTSAGVKTQY

length: 13
J: TRBJ2-7
V: TRBV18
size: NA
CDR3: ASSGSRTGVYEQY

length: 12
J: TRBJ1-1
V: TRBV10-1
size: NA
CDR3: ASSDQGANTEAF

length: 14
J: TRBJ1-3
V: TRBV7-9
size: NA
CDR3: ASSFRQGNSGNTIY

length: 11
J: TRBJ1-2
V: TRBV18
size: NA
CDR3: ASSPNIDYGYT

length: 13
J: TRBJ2-5
V: TRBV27
size: NA
CDR3: ASSRWGGGRETQY

length: 13
J: TRBJ2-7
V: TRBV27
size: NA
CDR3: ASRLAGGISYEQY

length: 12
J: TRBJ2-7
V: TRBV5-8
size: NA
CDR3: ASSLAEVPYEQY

length: 13
J: TRBJ1-4
V: TRBV6-5
size: NA
CDR3: ASSYRGLANEKLF

length: 14
J: TRBJ2-4
V: TRBV15
size: NA
CDR3: ATSRILAVAKNIQY

length: 16
J: TRBJ1-5
V: TRBV19
size: once
CDR3: ASSMRTGGPYSNQPQH

length: 11
J: TRBJ2-1
V: TRBV10-3
size: NA
CDR3: ASLLAGAPRQF

length: 9
J: TRBJ2-7
V: TRBV7-9
size: NA
CDR3: ASSWAGEQY

length: 14
J: TRBJ2-3
V: TRBV4-1
size: once
CDR3: ASSQGLAGGTDTQY